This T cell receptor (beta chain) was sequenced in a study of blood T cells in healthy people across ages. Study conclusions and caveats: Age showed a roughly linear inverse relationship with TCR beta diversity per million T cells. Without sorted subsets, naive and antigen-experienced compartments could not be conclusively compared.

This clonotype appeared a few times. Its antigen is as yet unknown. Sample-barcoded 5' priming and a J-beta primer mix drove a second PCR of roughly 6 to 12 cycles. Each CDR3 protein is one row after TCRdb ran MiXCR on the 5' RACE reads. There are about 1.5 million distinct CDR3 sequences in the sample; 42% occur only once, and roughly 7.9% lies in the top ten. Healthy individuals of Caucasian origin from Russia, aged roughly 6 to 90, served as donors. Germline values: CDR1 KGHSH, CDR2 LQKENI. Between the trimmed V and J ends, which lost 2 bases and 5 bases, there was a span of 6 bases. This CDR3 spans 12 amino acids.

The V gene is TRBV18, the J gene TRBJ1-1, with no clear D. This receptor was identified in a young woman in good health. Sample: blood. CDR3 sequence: CASSPRQTEAFF. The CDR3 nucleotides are TGTGCCAGCTCACCAAGGCAAACTGAAGCTTTCTTT.